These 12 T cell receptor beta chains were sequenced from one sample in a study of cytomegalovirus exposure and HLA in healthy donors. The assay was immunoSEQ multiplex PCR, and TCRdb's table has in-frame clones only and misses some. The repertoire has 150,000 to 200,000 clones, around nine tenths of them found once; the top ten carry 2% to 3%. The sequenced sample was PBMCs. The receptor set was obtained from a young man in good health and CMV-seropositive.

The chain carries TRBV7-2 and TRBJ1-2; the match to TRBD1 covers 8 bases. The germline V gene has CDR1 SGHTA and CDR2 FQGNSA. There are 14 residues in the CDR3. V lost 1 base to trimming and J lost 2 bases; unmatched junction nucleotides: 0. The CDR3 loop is CASSLGQGNYGYTF. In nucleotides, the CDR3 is TGTGCCAGCAGCTTAGGACAGGGGAACTATGGCTACACCTTC. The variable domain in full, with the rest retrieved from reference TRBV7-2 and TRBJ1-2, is GAGVSQSPSNKVTEKGKDVELRCDPISGHTALYWYRQSLGQGLEFLIYFQGNSAPDKSGLPSDRFSAERTGGSVSTLTIQRTQQEDSAVYLCASSLGQGNYGYTFGSGTRLTVV.

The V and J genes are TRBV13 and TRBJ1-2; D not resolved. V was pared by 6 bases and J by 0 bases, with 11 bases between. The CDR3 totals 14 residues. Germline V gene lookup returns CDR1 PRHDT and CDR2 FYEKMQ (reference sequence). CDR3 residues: CASRVAGSNYGYTF. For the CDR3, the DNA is TGTGCCAGCAGGGTGGCAGGCTCTAACTATGGCTACACCTTC.

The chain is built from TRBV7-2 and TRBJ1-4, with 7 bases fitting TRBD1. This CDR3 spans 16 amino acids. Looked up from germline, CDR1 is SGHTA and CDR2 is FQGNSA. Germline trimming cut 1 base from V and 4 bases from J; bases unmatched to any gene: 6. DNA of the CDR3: TGTGCCAGCAGCTTAGAGAGGGGGCGCGGTAATGAAAAACTGTTTTTT. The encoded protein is CASSLERGRGNEKLFF.

The CDR3 bases are TGCAGTGCTAGCGGGGGGGCGGAAGCTTTCTTT. It codes for CSASGGAEAFF. The chain joins TRBV20-1 to TRBJ1-1, with D maybe TRBD1 (6 bases). V gave up 3 bases and J gave up 8 bases, with 10 bases separating them. This CDR3 contains 11 residues. Germline CDR1 reads DFQATT; CDR2 reads SNEGSKA (reference sequence).

CDR3 bases: TGTGCCAGCAGCTTGGCGGCGGGAGGGCCGTGGTACGAGCAGTACTTC. It translates to CASSLAAGGPWYEQYF. The chain is built from TRBV5-4 and TRBJ2-7; 9 bases map to TRBD2. With 0 bases clipped from V and 4 bases from J, the junction kept 8 bases outside the gene matches. CDR1 and CDR2 (germline): SGHNT, YYREEE (reference sequence). The CDR3 contains 16 residues. Supplemented by reference TRBV5-4 and TRBJ2-7, the full variable domain reads ETGVTQSPTHLIKTRGQQVTLRCSSQSGHNTVSWYQQALGQGPQFIFQYYREEENGRGNFPPRFSGLQFPNYSSELNVNALELDDSALYLCASSLAAGGPWYEQYFGPGTRLTVT.

The DNA of the CDR3 is TGTGCCAGCAGCTTGAACGCAGGGCTCAATCAGCCCCAGCATTTT. Translating gives CASSLNAGLNQPQHF. The V gene is TRBV7-2, the J gene TRBJ1-5, with a possible D match to TRBD1 (5 bases). The CDR3 spans 15 residues. Germline V gene data show CDR1 as SGHTA and CDR2 as FQGNSA. V lost 3 bases and J 3 bases, leaving 12 bases between the germline ends.

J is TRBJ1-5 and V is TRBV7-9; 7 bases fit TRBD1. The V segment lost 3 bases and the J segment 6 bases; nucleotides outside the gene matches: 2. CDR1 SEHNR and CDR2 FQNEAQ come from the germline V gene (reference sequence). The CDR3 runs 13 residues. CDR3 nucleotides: TGTGCCAGCAGCTTGACAGGGAGTCAGCCCCAGCATTTT. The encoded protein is CASSLTGSQPQHF.

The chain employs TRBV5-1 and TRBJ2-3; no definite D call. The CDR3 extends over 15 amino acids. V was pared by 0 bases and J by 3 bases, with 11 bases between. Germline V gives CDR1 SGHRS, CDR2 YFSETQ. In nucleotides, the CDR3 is TGCGCCAGCAGCTTGGAACAGCCACGTACAGATACGCAGTATTTT. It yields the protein CASSLEQPRTDTQYF.

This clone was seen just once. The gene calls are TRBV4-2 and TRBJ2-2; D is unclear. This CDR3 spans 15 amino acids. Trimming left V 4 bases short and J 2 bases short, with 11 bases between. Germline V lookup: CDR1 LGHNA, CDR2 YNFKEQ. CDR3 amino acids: CASSPRPFNTGELFF. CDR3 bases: TGTGCCAGCAGCCCCAGGCCGTTTAACACCGGGGAGCTGTTTTTT.

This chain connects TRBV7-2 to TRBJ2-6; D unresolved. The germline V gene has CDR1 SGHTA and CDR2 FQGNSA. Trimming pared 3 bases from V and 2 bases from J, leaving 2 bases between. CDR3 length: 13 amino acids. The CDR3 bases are TGTGCCAGCAGCTTCGCTGGGGCCAACGTCCTGACTTTC. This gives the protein CASSFAGANVLTF.

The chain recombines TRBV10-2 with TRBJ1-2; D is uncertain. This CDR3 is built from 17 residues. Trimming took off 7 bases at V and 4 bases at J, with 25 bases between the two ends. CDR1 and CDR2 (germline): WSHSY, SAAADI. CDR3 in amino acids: CASMGLGLGIGGYGYTF. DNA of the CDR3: TGCGCCAGCATGGGTTTGGGGTTAGGGATCGGAGGCTATGGCTACACCTTC.

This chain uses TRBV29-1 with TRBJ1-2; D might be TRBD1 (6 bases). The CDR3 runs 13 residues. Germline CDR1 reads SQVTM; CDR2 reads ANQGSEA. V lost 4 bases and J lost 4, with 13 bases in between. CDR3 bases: TGCAGCGTTGGCGCTGGACAGAGCTATGGCTACACCTTC. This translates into CSVGAGQSYGYTF.